A selection of T cell receptor beta chains follows, all from one sample in a study of tumor-infiltrating lymphocytes in oesophageal squamous cell carcinoma. MiXCR was run by TCRdb on the PCR reads, yielding one entry per CDR3 protein. There are approximately 20,000 distinct CDR3 sequences in the sample; roughly 40% occur only once, and roughly two fifths lies in the top ten. What was sequenced was esophageal tumor tissue. The origin of the receptors is a male donor with esophageal squamous cell carcinoma. CDR3s include the opening cysteine and the closing phenylalanine or tryptophan. A D gene is named only where the DNA matches it firmly. Size is omitted from some rows. Given values are once, few, many or a class for expanded clones.

abundance	v_gene	d_gene	j_gene	CDR3aa	CDR3nt
many	TRBV24-1	-	TRBJ2-5	CATSDLSGFYPGELYF	TGTGCCACCAGTGATTTGTCAGGGTTTTATCCCGGGGAGCTGTACTTC
many	TRBV11-2	TRBD1	TRBJ2-7	CASSSDRGHEQYF	TGTGCCAGCAGTTCGGACAGGGGCCACGAGCAGTACTTC
-	TRBV19	TRBD2	TRBJ2-2	CASSNTGLAGTGELFF	TGTGCCAGTAGTAACACGGGACTAGCGGGCACCGGGGAGCTGTTTTTT
-	TRBV15	TRBD2	TRBJ2-7	CATSSDLGTSGRAAYEQYF	TGTGCCACCAGCAGCGATCTAGGGACTAGCGGGAGGGCCGCCTACGAGCAGTACTTC
many	TRBV13	-	TRBJ2-5	CASSLGQGWETQYF	TGTGCCAGCAGCTTAGGCCAAGGTTGGGAGACCCAGTACTTC
many	TRBV5-8	-	TRBJ2-7	CASRYYNTYEQYF	TGTGCCAGCAGATACTACAACACCTACGAGCAGTACTTC
-	TRBV12-3/TRBV12-4	TRBD2	TRBJ2-4	CASSFSGGAAKNIQYF	TGTGCCAGCAGTTTCAGCGGGGGGGCCGCCAAAAACATTCAGTACTTC
few	TRBV20-1	TRBD2	TRBJ2-3	CSASAGGRTDTQYF	TGCAGTGCTAGCGCGGGAGGTAGGACAGATACGCAGTATTTT
-	TRBV7-9	-	TRBJ2-7	CASSPTRDKVDEQYF	TGTGCCAGCAGCCCCACCAGGGACAAGGTCGACGAGCAGTACTTC
-	TRBV18	-	TRBJ2-5	CASSPLETQYF	TGTGCCAGCTCGCCTTTAGAGACCCAGTACTTC
-	TRBV11-3	-	TRBJ2-5	CASSLGTTGAETQYF	TGTGCCAGCAGCTTAGGGACCACGGGGGCAGAGACCCAGTACTTC
-	TRBV6-6	TRBD1	TRBJ1-4	CASSLDRGPNEKLFF	TGTGCCAGCAGTCTTGACAGGGGTCCTAATGAAAAACTGTTTTTT
-	TRBV7-8	-	TRBJ2-5	CASSPVGVQETQYF	TGTGCCAGCAGCCCAGTGGGCGTACAAGAGACCCAGTACTTC
few	TRBV27	TRBD2	TRBJ2-3	CASRLAGGPSDTQYF	TGTGCCAGCAGGCTAGCGGGAGGGCCATCAGATACGCAGTATTTT
few	TRBV7-8	TRBD1	TRBJ2-7	CASSLGDRSLEQYF	TGTGCCAGCAGCTTAGGGGACAGGTCTCTTGAGCAGTACTTC
many	TRBV15	-	TRBJ1-1	CATSWGENTEAFF	TGTGCCACCAGCTGGGGAGAGAACACTGAAGCTTTCTTT
-	TRBV6-5	TRBD1	TRBJ2-1	CASSDAGQGTDTPYF	TGTGCCAGCAGTGATGCGGGACAGGGAACCGATACGCCGTACTTC
many	TRBV27	-	TRBJ2-3	CASSLALAHTDTQYF	TGTGCCAGCAGTTTGGCCCTAGCCCATACAGATACGCAGTATTTT
many	TRBV6-1	-	TRBJ2-3	CASSYALGDTQYF	TGTGCCAGCAGTTATGCTTTAGGAGATACGCAGTATTTT